One and the same sample provided the 23 T cell receptor beta chains below, sequenced in a study of PD-1 blockade in classical Hodgkin lymphoma. Produced via immunoSEQ multiplex PCR; TCRdb's table is partial and in-frame only. The top ten clones hold more than 15% of a sample with 20,000 to 25,000 clones, 71% of them seen once. Each patient experienced a relapse that followed autologous stem cell transplantation, and brentuximab vedotin exposure varied. This material consisted of peripheral blood mononuclear cells (PBMCs), taken at baseline. The receptor set was obtained from a human donor with classical Hodgkin lymphoma.

This clone was seen a handful of times. CDR3: CASTGGVNEQFF. CDR3 sequence (DNA): TGCGCCAGCACCGGCGGGGTTAATGAGCAGTTCTTC. The chain links TRBV5-1 to TRBJ2-1; tentatively, D is TRBD2 (6 bases). Germline CDR1 is SGHRS and CDR2 is YFSETQ. The CDR3 runs to 12 residues. Trimming removed 6 bases at V and 7 bases at J, with 11 bases between.

The chain combines TRBV7-9 with TRBJ1-6; D uncertain. CDR3 length equals 13 residues. V was pared by 1 base and J by 7 bases, with 5 bases between. From germline, CDR1 is SEHNR and CDR2 FQNEAQ (reference sequence). CDR3 in amino acids: CASSLGTNSPLHF. CDR3 coding DNA: TGTGCCAGCAGCTTAGGGACGAATTCACCCCTCCACTTT.

The chain carries TRBV7-9 and TRBJ2-2, with 7 nucleotides matching TRBD1. The germline V gene has CDR1 SEHNR and CDR2 FQNEAQ (reference sequence). V trimming: 3 bases; J trimming: 4 bases; junction bases outside the gene matches: 11. The CDR3 loop spans 17 amino acids. The CDR3 sequence: CASSFLGGPLSTGELFF. CDR3 DNA: TGTGCCAGCAGCTTTCTAGGGGGCCCCTTGAGCACCGGGGAGCTGTTTTTT. Full variable domain (outside the CDR3, taken from reference TRBV7-9 and TRBJ2-2): DTGVSQNPRHKITKRGQNVTFRCDPISEHNRLYWYRQTLGQGPEFLTYFQNEAQLEKSRLLSDRFSAERPKGSFSTLEIQRTEQGDSAMYLCASSFLGGPLSTGELFFGEGSRLTVL.

This chain connects TRBV28 to TRBJ1-1; 8 nucleotides agree with TRBD1. This CDR3 region has 16 residues. CDR1 MDHEN and CDR2 SYDVKM come from the germline V gene. V lost 4 bases to trimming and J lost 1 base; unmatched junction nucleotides: 8. The chain's CDR3 is CASSSLLQGENTEAFF. Here the CDR3 DNA reads TGTGCCAGCAGTTCTTTATTACAGGGGGAGAACACTGAAGCTTTCTTT. The variable domain in full, with the rest retrieved from reference TRBV28 and TRBJ1-1, is DVKVTQSSRYLVKRTGEKVFLECVQDMDHENMFWYRQDPGLGLRLIYFSYDVKMKEKGDIPEGYSVSREKKERFSLILESASTNQTSMYLCASSSLLQGENTEAFFGQGTRLTVV.

This clone has more than one count but fewer than ten. This rearrangement joins TRBV6-4 to TRBJ1-4; tentatively, D is TRBD1 (6 bases). Germline values: CDR1 MRHNA, CDR2 SNTAGT. This CDR3 is built from 15 residues. With 2 bases removed from V and 3 bases from J, the gap between germline ends came to 10 bases. The CDR3 reads CASSDGQTPNEKLFF. CDR3 nucleotide sequence: TGTGCCAGCAGTGACGGACAGACCCCTAATGAAAAACTGTTTTTT.

V gene TRBV25-1 combines with J gene TRBJ2-3; TRBD2 might be the D (6 bases). The germline V and J ends were trimmed by 0 bases and 0 bases, with 7 bases remaining between them. The CDR3 has 15 amino acids. Germline CDR1 reads MGHDK; CDR2 reads SYGVNS. In nucleotides, the CDR3 is TGTGCCAGCAGTGAATATGCGGGGAGCACAGATACGCAGTATTTT. As protein: CASSEYAGSTDTQYF.

V usage is TRBV19 and J usage is TRBJ2-6; 8 nucleotides align to TRBD1. The length of the CDR3 is 17 residues. Germline V lookup: CDR1 LNHDA, CDR2 SQIVND (reference sequence). The V gene end was trimmed by 4 bases and the J gene end by 0 bases; junction bases not matched to a gene: 5. As DNA, the CDR3 is TGTGCCAGTAGTACCGGGACAGGCAGCTCTGGGGCCAACGTCCTGACTTTC. Translation gives CASSTGTGSSGANVLTF.

The chain has TRBV18 and TRBJ2-4; 7 positions match TRBD2. The germline V gene has CDR1 KGHSH and CDR2 LQKENI. The CDR3 length is 15 residues. V dropped 1 base and J dropped 9; count of bases not matched to a gene: 9. The CDR3, as DNA: TGTGCCAGCTCACCACGGGGAGGGGTAGATGGCATTCAGTACTTC. Encoded protein: CASSPRGGVDGIQYF.

The chain couples TRBV7-2 to TRBJ2-5, with D unresolved. The germline V gene encodes CDR1 SGHTA and CDR2 FQGNSA. This CDR3 region has 16 residues. Trimming removed 6 bases from V and 1 base from J, with 18 bases in between. CDR3 nucleotide sequence: TGTGCCAGCAGTACGGATAGCCTACAACTCCAAGAGACCCAGTACTTC. Translating it yields CASSTDSLQLQETQYF.

The V gene is TRBV7-2, the J gene TRBJ1-2; TRBD1 matches 10 bases. V lost 5 bases, J lost 2 bases, and 2 bases stayed unmatched. Germline CDR1 SGHTA, CDR2 FQGNSA. This CDR3 is 14 amino acids long. The CDR3 sequence: CASSVTGGNYGYTF. The CDR3 region has the DNA TGTGCCAGCAGCGTGACAGGGGGCAACTATGGCTACACCTTC.

There are a few counts of this clone. The chain has TRBV25-1 and TRBJ2-7; D gene ambiguous. Trimming removed 6 bases from V and 0 bases from J, with 9 bases in between. Germline V lookup: CDR1 MGHDK, CDR2 SYGVNS. This CDR3 contains 13 residues. CDR3 amino acids: CASRAGLSYEQYF. CDR3 sequence (DNA): TGTGCCAGCAGGGCAGGCCTCTCCTACGAGCAGTACTTC.

The gene calls are TRBV28 and TRBJ2-1; D remains ambiguous. From germline, CDR1 is MDHEN and CDR2 SYDVKM. The CDR3 covers 13 residues. Trimming removed 7 bases at V and 0 bases at J, with 7 bases between. CDR3 coding DNA: TGTGCCAGCACCTTTAGCTCCTACAATGAGCAGTTCTTC. Its translation is CASTFSSYNEQFF.

This rearrangement joins TRBV15 to TRBJ2-5; D is unclear. Germline V lookup: CDR1 LNHNV, CDR2 YYDKDF (reference sequence). V lost 3 bases to trimming and J lost 5 bases, with 10 bases between them. The CDR3 extends over 13 amino acids. CDR3 sequence: CATSSGITETQYF. The CDR3 DNA reads as TGTGCCACCAGCAGTGGGATTACGGAGACCCAGTACTTC.

This chain joins TRBV25-1 and TRBJ2-3, with D tentatively TRBD1 (5 bases). Between the trimmed V and J ends, which lost 4 bases and 0 bases, there was a span of 8 bases. The CDR3 sequence is 14 residues long. CDR1 is MGHDK and CDR2 is SYGVNS in the germline V gene. The CDR3: CASSARQSTDTQYF. CDR3 nucleotide sequence: TGTGCCAGCAGTGCCCGACAGAGCACAGATACGCAGTATTTT. The whole variable domain, remainder taken from reference TRBV25-1 and TRBJ2-3, is EADIYQTPRYLVIGTGKKITLECSQTMGHDKMYWYQQDPGMELHLIHYSYGVNSTEKGDLSSESTVSRIRTEHFPLTLESARPSHTSQYLCASSARQSTDTQYFGPGTRLTVL.

This clone was counted a single time. The chain has TRBV6-5 and TRBJ1-5, with D unclear. Trimming took off 7 bases at V and 4 bases at J, with 14 bases between the two ends. The germline gives CDR1 MNHEY, CDR2 SVGAGI. This CDR3 is built from 14 residues. The DNA for the CDR3 is TGTGCCAGCAACTTCCAGCCATCAAATCAGCCCCAGCATTTT. As protein: CASNFQPSNQPQHF.

The V and J genes are TRBV19 and TRBJ2-1; TRBD1 or TRBD2 may be the D gene (5 bases each). The CDR3 spans 15 residues. V dropped 3 bases and J dropped 2 bases, with 11 bases sitting between them. Germline loops: CDR1 LNHDA, CDR2 SQIVND (reference sequence). This chain's CDR3 is CASSILVGPYNEQFF. The CDR3, as DNA: TGTGCCAGTAGTATCCTGGTGGGACCCTACAATGAGCAGTTCTTC.

This clone ranks as medium-sized. The chain has TRBV27 and TRBJ1-5; perhaps TRBD1 as D (5 bases). V gave up 8 bases and J gave up 2 bases, with 7 bases separating them. The germline CDR1 and CDR2 sequences are MNHEY and SMNVEV (reference sequence). The CDR3 has 12 residues. CDR3 sequence reads: CASFRGNQPQHF. CDR3 bases: TGTGCCAGCTTCAGGGGCAATCAGCCCCAGCATTTT.

This clone was observed a few times. This chain connects TRBV19 to TRBJ2-4; D is unresolved. The germline gives CDR1 LNHDA, CDR2 SQIVND (reference sequence). This CDR3 region has 12 residues. Trimming stripped 5 bases from V and 3 bases from J, with 5 bases between. CDR3 DNA sequence: TGTGCCAGTAGTCTCCTCAAAAACATTCAGTACTTC. It codes for CASSLLKNIQYF.

This chain uses TRBV4-3 with TRBJ2-4; D could derive from TRBD1 or TRBD2 (5 bases each). There are 16 residues in the CDR3. V was cut by 0 bases and J by 0 bases, with 9 bases left in between. The germline CDR1 and CDR2 sequences are LGHNA and YSLEER. This chain's CDR3 is CASSQDMGVAKNIQYF. DNA of the CDR3: TGCGCCAGCAGCCAAGATATGGGGGTAGCCAAAAACATTCAGTACTTC.

V is TRBV7-3 and J is TRBJ1-3; D not resolved. The CDR3 sequence is 15 residues long. V lost 1 base, J lost 2 bases, and 9 bases lay in between. The germline CDR1 and CDR2 sequences are SGHTA and FQGTGA. The CDR3 sequence is CASSLMGDTGNTIYF. DNA of the CDR3: TGTGCCAGCAGCTTAATGGGAGACACTGGAAACACCATATATTTT. Filled out from reference TRBV7-3 and TRBJ1-3, the complete variable domain reads GAGVSQTPSNKVTEKGKYVELRCDPISGHTALYWYRQSLGQGPEFLIYFQGTGAADDSGLPNDRFFAVRPEGSVSTLKIQRTERGDSAVYLCASSLMGDTGNTIYFGEGSWLTVV.

The rearrangement links TRBV12-2 to TRBJ2-7; the table gives TRBD1 as D, unverified against the DNA. TRBV12-2 is classified as a pseudogene. The CDR3 length is 14 residues. The CDR3 region is CASRVTGQNYEQYV. The CDR3 DNA reads TGTGCAAGTCGCGTTACGGGACAGAACTACGAGCAGTACGTC.

This clone has only a few counts. This sequence joins TRBV29-1 and TRBJ1-1; no firm D call. CDR1 and CDR2 (germline): SQVTM, ANQGSEA. This CDR3 contains 10 residues. Trimming cost V 7 bases and J 1 base, with 4 bases left between them. The CDR3 nucleotides are TGCAGCGGCAAGAACACTGAAGCTTTCTTT. Translating gives CSGKNTEAFF.

This clone has just a few counts. This chain links TRBV10-3 with TRBJ2-6; D is possibly TRBD1 or TRBD2 (5 bases each). Germline V gene lookup returns CDR1 ENHRY and CDR2 SYGVKD. CDR3 length: 18 residues. Trimming cost V 3 bases and J 1 base, with 16 bases left between them. In DNA, the CDR3 is TGTGCCATCAGTGAAGCGAGGGGTCGTAGTTCTGGGGCCAACGTCCTGACTTTC. Translated: CAISEARGRSSGANVLTF.